This TCR beta chain was documented in a study of T cell changes during pregnancy in multiple sclerosis. This table comes from immunoSEQ multiplex PCR, and its TCRdb copy is limited to in-frame clones, with some not included. The data contain fewer than 45,000 clones, more than 75% of them singletons. Germline CDR1 MGHDK, CDR2 SYGVNS. The CDR3 covers 12 residues. The clonotype originates from a female donor in good health, enrolled as a control in a pregnancy study. Here the sequenced sample was CD8+ T cells from peripheral blood mononuclear cells, taken after pregnancy. The chain combines TRBV25-1 with TRBJ2-5, with D possibly matching TRBD2 (6 bases). Matching the DNA end better, TRBJ2-7 makes the J call doubtful. CDR3 protein: CASRLGSYEQYF. CDR3 nucleotide sequence: TGTGCCAGCCGACTAGGCTCCTACGAGCAGTACTTC.